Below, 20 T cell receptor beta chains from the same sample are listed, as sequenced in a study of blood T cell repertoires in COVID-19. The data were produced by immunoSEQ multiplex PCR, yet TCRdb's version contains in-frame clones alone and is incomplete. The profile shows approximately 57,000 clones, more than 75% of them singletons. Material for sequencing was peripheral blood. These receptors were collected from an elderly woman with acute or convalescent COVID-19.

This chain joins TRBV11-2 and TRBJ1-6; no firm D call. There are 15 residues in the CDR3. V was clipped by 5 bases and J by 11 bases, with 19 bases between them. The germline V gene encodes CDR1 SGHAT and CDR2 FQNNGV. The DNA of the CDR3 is TGTGCCAGCAGCCCCGCGACCGGGAAGTTTCCACCCCTCCACTTT. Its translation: CASSPATGKFPPLHF.

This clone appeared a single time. Here the CDR3 DNA reads TGTGCCAGCAGTTCAGGACAGCAGCCCCAGCATTTT. Encoded protein: CASSSGQQPQHF. The chain links TRBV12-3 or TRBV12-4 to TRBJ1-5; TRBD1 might be the D (6 bases). V lost 4 bases to trimming and J lost 7 bases, with 8 bases between them. There are 12 residues in the CDR3.

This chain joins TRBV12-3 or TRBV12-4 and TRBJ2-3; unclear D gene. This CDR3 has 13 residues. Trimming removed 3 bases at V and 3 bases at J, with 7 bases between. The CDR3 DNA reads TGTGCCAGCAGTTTCATCGAGACAGATACGCAGTATTTT. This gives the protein CASSFIETDTQYF.

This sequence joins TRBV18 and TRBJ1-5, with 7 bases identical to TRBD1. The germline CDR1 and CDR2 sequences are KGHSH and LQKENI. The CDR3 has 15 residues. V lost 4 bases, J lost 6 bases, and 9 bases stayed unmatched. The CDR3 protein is CASSLDRDWSQPQHF. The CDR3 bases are TGTGCCAGCTCACTTGACAGGGATTGGTCTCAGCCCCAGCATTTT.

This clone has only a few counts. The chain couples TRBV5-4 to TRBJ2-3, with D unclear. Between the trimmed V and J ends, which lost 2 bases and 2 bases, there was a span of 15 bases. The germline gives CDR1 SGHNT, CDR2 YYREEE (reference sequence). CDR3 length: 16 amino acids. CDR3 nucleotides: TGTGCCAGCAGCTTAAGAGCCCTACGTAACACAGATACGCAGTATTTT. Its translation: CASSLRALRNTDTQYF.

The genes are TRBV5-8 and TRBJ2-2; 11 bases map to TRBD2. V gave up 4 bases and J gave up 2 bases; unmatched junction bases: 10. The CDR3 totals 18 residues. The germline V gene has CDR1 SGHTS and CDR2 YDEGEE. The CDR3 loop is CASSKNFGLAGNTGELFF. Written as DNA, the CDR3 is TGTGCCAGCAGCAAAAACTTCGGACTAGCGGGTAACACCGGGGAGCTGTTTTTT. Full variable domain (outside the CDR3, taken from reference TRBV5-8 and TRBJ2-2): EAGVTQSPTHLIKTRGQQATLRCSPISGHTSVYWYQQALGLGLQFLLWYDEGEERNRGNFPPRFSGRQFPNYSSELNVNALELEDSALYLCASSKNFGLAGNTGELFFGEGSRLTVL.

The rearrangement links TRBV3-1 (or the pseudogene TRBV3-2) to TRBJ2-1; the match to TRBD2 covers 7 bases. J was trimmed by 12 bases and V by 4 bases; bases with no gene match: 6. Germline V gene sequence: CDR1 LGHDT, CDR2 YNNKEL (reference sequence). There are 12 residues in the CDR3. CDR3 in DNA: TGTGCCAGCAGCCGGGAGGGCCTTCTGCAGTTCTTC. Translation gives CASSREGLLQFF.

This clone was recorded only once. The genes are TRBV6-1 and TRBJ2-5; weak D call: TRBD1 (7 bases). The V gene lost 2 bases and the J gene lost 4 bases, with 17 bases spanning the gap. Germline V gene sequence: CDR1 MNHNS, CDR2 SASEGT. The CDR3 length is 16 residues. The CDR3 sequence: CASSELGGGEGETQYF. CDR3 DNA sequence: TGTGCCAGCAGTGAACTTGGAGGGGGCGAGGGAGAGACCCAGTACTTC.

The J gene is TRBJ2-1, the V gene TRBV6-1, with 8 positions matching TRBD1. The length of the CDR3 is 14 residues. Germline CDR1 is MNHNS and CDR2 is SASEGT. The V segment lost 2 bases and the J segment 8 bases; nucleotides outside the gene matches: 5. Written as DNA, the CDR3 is TGTGCCAGCAGTGAACAGGGGGCTCGGTATGAGCAGTTCTTC. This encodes CASSEQGARYEQFF.

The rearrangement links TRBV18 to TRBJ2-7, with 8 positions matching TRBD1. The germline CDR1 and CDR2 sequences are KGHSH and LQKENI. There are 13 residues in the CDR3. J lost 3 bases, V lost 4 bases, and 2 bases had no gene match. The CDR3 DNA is TGTGCCAGCTCACGGGGACAGGACTACGAGCAGTACTTC. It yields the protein CASSRGQDYEQYF.

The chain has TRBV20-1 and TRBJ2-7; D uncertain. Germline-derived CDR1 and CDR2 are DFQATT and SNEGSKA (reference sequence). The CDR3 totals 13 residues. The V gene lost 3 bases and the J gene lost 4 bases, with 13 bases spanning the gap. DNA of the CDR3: TGCAGTGCTAGTGGGCACCAGGTGTACGAGCAGTACTTC. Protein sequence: CSASGHQVYEQYF.

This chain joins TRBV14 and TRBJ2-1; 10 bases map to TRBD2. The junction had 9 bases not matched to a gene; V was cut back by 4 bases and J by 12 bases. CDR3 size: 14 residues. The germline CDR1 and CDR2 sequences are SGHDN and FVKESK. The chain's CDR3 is CASSRQVGTSAQFF. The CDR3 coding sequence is TGTGCCAGCAGCCGACAAGTTGGGACTAGCGCGCAGTTCTTC.

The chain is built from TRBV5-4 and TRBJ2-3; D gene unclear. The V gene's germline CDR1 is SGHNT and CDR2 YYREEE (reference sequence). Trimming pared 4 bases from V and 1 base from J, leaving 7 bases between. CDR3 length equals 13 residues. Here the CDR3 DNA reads TGTGCCAGCAGCCCTAGACGCACAGATACGCAGTATTTT. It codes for CASSPRRTDTQYF.

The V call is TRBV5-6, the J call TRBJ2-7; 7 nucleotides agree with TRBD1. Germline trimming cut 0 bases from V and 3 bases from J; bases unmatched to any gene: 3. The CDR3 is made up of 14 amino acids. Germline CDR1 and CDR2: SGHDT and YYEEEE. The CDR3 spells CASSLVAGGYEQYF. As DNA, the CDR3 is TGTGCCAGCAGCTTGGTTGCAGGGGGCTACGAGCAGTACTTC.

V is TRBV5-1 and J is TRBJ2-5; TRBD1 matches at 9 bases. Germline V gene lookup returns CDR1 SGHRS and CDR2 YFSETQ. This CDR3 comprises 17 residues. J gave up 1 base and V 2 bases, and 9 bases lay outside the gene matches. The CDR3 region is CASSLGGQGRLQETQYF. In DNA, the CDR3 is TGCGCCAGCAGCTTAGGGGGACAGGGTAGACTCCAAGAGACCCAGTACTTC.

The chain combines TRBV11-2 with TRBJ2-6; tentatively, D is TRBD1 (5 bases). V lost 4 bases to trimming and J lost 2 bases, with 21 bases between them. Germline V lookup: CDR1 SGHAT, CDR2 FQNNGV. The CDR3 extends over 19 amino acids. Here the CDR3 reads CASSSTDTPLLAGANVLTF. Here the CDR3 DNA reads TGTGCCAGCAGCTCGACAGACACCCCTCTCTTGGCTGGGGCCAACGTCCTGACTTTC.

The CDR3 coding sequence is TGCGCCAGCAGCCCGGGACTAGCGGGAGTCCGGACCGGGGAGCTGTTTTTT. It encodes CASSPGLAGVRTGELFF. J is TRBJ2-2 and V is TRBV5-1, with 14 bases that match TRBD2. Per germline, CDR1 SGHRS and CDR2 YFSETQ. The ends lost 4 bases at V and 5 bases at J; junction bases unmatched: 7. The CDR3 is made up of 17 amino acids.

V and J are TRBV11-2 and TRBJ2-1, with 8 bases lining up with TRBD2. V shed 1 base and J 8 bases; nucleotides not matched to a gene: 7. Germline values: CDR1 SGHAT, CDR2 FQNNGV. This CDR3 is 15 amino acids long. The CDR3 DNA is TGTGCCAGCAGCTTAGTACCGGGGGGGTTCGATGAGCAGTTCTTC. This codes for CASSLVPGGFDEQFF.

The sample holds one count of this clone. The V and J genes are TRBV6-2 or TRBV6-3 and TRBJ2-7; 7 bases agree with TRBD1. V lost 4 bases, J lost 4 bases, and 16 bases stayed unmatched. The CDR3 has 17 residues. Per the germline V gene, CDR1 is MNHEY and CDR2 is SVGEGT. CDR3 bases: TGTGCCAGCAGTTTTCACGCGACAGGGAAGGTATCTTACGAGCAGTACTTC. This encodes CASSFHATGKVSYEQYF.

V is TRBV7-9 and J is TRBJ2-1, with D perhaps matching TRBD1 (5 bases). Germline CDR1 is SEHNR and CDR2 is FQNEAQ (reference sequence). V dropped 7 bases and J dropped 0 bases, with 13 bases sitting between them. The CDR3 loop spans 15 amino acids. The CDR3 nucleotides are TGTGCCAGCACCCACCGACAGTTCTCCTACAATGAGCAGTTCTTC. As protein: CASTHRQFSYNEQFF.